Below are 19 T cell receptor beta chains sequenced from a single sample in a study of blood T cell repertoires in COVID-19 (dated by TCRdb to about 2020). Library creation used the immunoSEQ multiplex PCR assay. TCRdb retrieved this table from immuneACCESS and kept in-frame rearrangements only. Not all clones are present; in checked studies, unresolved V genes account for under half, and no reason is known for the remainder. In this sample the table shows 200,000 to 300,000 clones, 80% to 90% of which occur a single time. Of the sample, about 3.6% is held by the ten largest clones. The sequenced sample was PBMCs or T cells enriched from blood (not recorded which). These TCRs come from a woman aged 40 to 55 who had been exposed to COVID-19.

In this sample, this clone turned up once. CDR3 DNA sequence: TGTGCCACCAGCAGAGTTTCGTATAATTCACCCCTCCACTTT. It yields the protein CATSRVSYNSPLHF. This sequence joins TRBV15 and TRBJ1-6; D unclear. This CDR3 is built from 14 residues. V was cut by 1 base and J by 4 bases, with 5 bases left in between. CDR1 and CDR2 (germline): LNHNV, YYDKDF (reference sequence). Looking up the rest from reference TRBV15 and TRBJ1-6 gives the full variable domain: DAMVIQNPRYQVTQFGKPVTLSCSQTLNHNVMYWYQQKSSQAPKLLFHYYDKDFNNEADTPDNFQSRRPNTSFCFLDIRSPGLGDTAMYLCATSRVSYNSPLHFGNGTRLTVT.

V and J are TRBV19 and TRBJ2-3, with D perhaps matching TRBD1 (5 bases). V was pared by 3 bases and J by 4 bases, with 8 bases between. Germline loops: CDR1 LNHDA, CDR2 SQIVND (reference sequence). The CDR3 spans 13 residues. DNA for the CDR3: TGTGCCAGTAGTATGTTAGGGGCAGATACGCAGTATTTT. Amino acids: CASSMLGADTQYF.

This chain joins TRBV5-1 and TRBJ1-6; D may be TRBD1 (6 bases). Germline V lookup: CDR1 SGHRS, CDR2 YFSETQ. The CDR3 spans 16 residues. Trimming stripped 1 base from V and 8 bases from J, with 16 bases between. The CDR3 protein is CASSLTLQGRDSPLHF. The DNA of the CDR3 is TGCGCCAGCAGCTTGACTCTACAGGGAAGGGATTCACCCCTCCACTTT.

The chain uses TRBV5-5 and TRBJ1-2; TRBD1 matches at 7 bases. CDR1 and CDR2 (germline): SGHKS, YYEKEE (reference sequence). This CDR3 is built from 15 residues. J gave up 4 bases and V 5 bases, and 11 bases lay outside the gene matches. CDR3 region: CASSQTGAVGYGYTF. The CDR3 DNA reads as TGTGCCAGCAGTCAAACAGGGGCTGTGGGCTATGGCTACACCTTC.

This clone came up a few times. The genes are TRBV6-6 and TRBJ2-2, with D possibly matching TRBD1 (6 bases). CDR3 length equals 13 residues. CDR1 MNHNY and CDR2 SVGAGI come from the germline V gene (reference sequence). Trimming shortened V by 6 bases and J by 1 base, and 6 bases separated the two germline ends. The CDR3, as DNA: TGTGCCAGCAGCAGGGGGAACACCGGGGAGCTGTTTTTT. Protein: CASSRGNTGELFF.

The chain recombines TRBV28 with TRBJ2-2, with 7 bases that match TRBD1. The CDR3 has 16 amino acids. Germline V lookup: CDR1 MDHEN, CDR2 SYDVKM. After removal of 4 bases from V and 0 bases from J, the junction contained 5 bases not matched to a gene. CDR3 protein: CASSSTGTANTGELFF. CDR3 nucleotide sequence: TGTGCCAGCAGTTCCACCGGGACAGCGAACACCGGGGAGCTGTTTTTT.

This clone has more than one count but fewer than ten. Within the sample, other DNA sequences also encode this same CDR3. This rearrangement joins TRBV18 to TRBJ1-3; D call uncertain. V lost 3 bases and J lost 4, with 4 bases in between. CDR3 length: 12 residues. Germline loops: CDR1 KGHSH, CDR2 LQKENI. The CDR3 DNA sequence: TGTGCCAGCTCACCGGAGGGAAACACCATATATTTT. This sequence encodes CASSPEGNTIYF.

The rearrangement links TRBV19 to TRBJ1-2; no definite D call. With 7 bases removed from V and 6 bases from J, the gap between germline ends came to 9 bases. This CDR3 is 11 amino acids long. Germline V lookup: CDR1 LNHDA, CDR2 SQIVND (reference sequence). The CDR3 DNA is TGTGCCAGTACCCATTCGGATGGCTACACCTTC. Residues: CASTHSDGYTF.

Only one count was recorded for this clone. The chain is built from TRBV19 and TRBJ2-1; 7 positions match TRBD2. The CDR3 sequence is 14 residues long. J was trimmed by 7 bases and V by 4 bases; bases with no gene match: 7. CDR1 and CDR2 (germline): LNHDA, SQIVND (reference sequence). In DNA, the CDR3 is TGTGCCAGTAGTAGGACTAGTACCCCGAATGAGCAGTTCTTC. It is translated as CASSRTSTPNEQFF.

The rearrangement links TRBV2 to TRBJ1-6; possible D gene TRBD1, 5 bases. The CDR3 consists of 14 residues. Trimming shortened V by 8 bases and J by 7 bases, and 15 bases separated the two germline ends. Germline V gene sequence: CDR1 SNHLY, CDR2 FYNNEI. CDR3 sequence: CASEGRARNSPLHF. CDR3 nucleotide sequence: TGTGCCAGCGAGGGGAGGGCAAGAAATTCACCCCTCCACTTT. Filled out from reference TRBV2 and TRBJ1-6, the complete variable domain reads EPEVTQTPSHQVTQMGQEVILRCVPISNHLYFYWYRQILGQKVEFLVSFYNNEISEKSEIFDDQFSVERPDGSNFTLKIRSTKLEDSAMYFCASEGRARNSPLHFGNGTRLTVT.

CDR3 protein: CASRPPIGIAGSTEAFF. As DNA, the CDR3 is TGTGCCAGCAGACCCCCGATCGGTATAGCAGGGTCCACTGAAGCTTTCTTT. V gene TRBV2 combines with J gene TRBJ1-1; the D gene is possibly TRBD1 (5 bases). This CDR3 region has 17 residues. Germline CDR1 SNHLY, CDR2 FYNNEI. Trimming took 6 bases from V and 4 from J, leaving 24 bases between them.

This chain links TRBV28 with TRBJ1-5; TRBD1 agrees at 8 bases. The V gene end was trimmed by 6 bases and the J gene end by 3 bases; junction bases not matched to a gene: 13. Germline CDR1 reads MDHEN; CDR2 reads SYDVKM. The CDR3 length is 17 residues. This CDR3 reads CASSGPDRDIFNQPQHF. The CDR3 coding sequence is TGTGCCAGCAGCGGCCCGGACAGGGATATTTTCAATCAGCCCCAGCATTTT.

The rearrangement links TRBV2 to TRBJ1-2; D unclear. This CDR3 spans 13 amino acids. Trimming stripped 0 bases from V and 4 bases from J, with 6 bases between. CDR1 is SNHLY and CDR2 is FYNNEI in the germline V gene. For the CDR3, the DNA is TGTGCCAGCAGTGAAGCGCTCAGCTATGGCTACACCTTC. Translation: CASSEALSYGYTF.

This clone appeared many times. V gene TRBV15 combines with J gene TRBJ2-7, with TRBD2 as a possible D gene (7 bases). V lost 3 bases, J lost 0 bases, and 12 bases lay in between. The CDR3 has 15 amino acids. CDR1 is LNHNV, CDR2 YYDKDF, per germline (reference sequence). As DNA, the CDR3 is TGTGCCACCAGCAGTTCGCGGGGGCCCTCCTACGAGCAGTACTTC. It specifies CATSSSRGPSYEQYF.

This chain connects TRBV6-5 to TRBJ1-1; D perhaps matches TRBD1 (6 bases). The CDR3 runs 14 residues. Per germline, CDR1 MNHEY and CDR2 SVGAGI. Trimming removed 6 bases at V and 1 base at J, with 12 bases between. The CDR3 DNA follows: TGTGCCAGCAGGACAGGATTGGCGAACACTGAAGCTTTCTTT. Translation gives CASRTGLANTEAFF.

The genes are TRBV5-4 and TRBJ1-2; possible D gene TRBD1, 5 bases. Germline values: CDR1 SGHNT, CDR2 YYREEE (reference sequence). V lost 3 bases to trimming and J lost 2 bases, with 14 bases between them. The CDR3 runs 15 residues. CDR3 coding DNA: TGTGCCAGCAGCTATACAGGACGTTCGAACTATGGCTACACCTTC. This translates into CASSYTGRSNYGYTF.

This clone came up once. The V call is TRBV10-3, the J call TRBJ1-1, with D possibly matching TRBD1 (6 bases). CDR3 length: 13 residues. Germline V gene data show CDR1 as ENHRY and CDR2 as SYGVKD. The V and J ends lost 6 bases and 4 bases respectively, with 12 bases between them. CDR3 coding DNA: TGTGCCATCAGGGCCCTAGGGGGCACTGAAGCTTTCTTT. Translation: CAIRALGGTEAFF.

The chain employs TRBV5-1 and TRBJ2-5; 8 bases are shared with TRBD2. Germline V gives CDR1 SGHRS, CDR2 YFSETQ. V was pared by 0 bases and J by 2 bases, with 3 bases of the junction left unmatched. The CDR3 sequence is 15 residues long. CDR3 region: CASSLVGGGQETQYF. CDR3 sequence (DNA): TGCGCCAGCAGCTTGGTCGGCGGGGGGCAAGAGACCCAGTACTTC.

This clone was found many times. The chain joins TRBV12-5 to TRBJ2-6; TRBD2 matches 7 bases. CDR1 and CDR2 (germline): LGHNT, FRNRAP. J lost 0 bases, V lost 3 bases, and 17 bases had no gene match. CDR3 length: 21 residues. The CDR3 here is CASGFIPLRGLYLSGANVLTF. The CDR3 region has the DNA TGTGCTAGTGGTTTTATCCCCCTTAGGGGACTATACCTCTCTGGGGCCAACGTCCTGACTTTC. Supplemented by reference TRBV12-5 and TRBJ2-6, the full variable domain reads DARVTQTPRHKVTEMGQEVTMRCQPILGHNTVFWYRQTMMQGLELLAYFRNRAPLDDSGMPKDRFSAEMPDATLATLKIQPSEPRDSAVYFCASGFIPLRGLYLSGANVLTFGAGSRLTVL.